This is a list of T cell receptor beta chains from one sample in a study of cytomegalovirus exposure and HLA in healthy donors. Libraries were prepared by immunoSEQ multiplex PCR; TCRdb keeps only in-frame clonotypes and omits some of them. The sample lists more than 95,000 clones, 50% to 80% occurring once. The sequenced material came from PBMCs. The source is a man in his sixties in good health and CMV-seronegative. Each CDR3 is given with its conserved first and last residue. D genes are given only for firm matches. The listing skips clone size in some rows; elsewhere it reads once, few, many or a size class.

CDR3 protein	CDR3 DNA	J gene	clone size	V gene	D gene
CASQGQANTGELFF	TGTGCCAGTCAGGGACAGGCGAACACCGGGGAGCTGTTTTTT	TRBJ2-2	once	TRBV19	TRBD1
CASSGGLAGGYNEQFF	TGTGCCAGCAGCGGGGGGCTAGCGGGGGGGTACAATGAGCAGTTCTTC	TRBJ2-1	NA	TRBV11-3	TRBD2
CASSPRGAEQYF	TGTGCCAGCAGCCCCAGGGGTGCCGAGCAGTACTTC	TRBJ2-7	NA	TRBV5-5	NA
CASSSMGQGTDTQYF	TGCGCCAGCAGCTCCATGGGACAGGGGACAGATACGCAGTATTTT	TRBJ2-3	NA	TRBV5-1	TRBD1
CATSRAQGNQPQHF	TGTGCCACCAGCCGGGCACAGGGCAATCAGCCCCAGCATTTT	TRBJ1-5	few	TRBV10-3	NA
CASSPIAASTDTQYF	TGTGCCAGCAGCCCAATAGCGGCTAGCACAGATACGCAGTATTTT	TRBJ2-3	NA	TRBV9	NA
CASKDRVLSPLHF	TGTGCCAGTAAGGACAGGGTGCTTTCACCCCTCCACTTT	TRBJ1-6	few	TRBV19	TRBD1
CASSYSFRQPQHF	TGTGCCAGCAGTTACTCGTTTCGTCAGCCCCAGCATTTT	TRBJ1-5	few	TRBV6-6	NA
CASSARTGGGYGYTF	TGTGCCAGCAGCGCCCGGACAGGGGGCGGCTATGGCTACACCTTC	TRBJ1-2	few	TRBV9	TRBD1
CASAGQRNTEAFF	TGCGCCAGCGCGGGACAGAGGAACACTGAAGCTTTCTTT	TRBJ1-1	once	TRBV10-1	TRBD1
CASRGPRRDPDTQYF	TGTGCCAGCAGGGGTCCTAGGCGGGACCCAGATACGCAGTATTTT	TRBJ2-3	NA	TRBV2	NA
CASSSAYEQYF	TGTGCCAGCAGTTCAGCCTACGAGCAGTACTTC	TRBJ2-7	NA	TRBV6-1	NA
CASSRAGGVTDTQYF	TGTGCCAGCAGTCGAGCGGGAGGTGTCACAGATACGCAGTATTTT	TRBJ2-3	NA	TRBV6-4	TRBD2
CASENRPGGWTGELFF	TGTGCCAGCGAGAATCGACCAGGGGGGTGGACCGGGGAGCTGTTTTTT	TRBJ2-2	NA	TRBV5-8	NA
CASSRLSGSFNAEQFF	TGTGCCAGTAGTAGGCTGAGCGGGAGCTTCAATGCGGAGCAGTTCTTC	TRBJ2-1	few	TRBV19	TRBD2
CASSPRSGVGQPQHF	TGCGCCAGCAGCCCGCGCTCGGGGGTTGGACAGCCCCAGCATTTT	TRBJ1-5	NA	TRBV5-1	NA
CASSLGSARGEQYF	TGTGCCAGCAGCCTCGGGTCGGCCAGGGGCGAGCAGTACTTC	TRBJ2-7	few	TRBV7-6	NA
CASSFRGGSTGELFF	TGTGCCAGCAGCTTCCGGGGGGGGAGCACCGGGGAGCTGTTTTTT	TRBJ2-2	NA	TRBV5-4	TRBD2
CASSIRGQPQHF	TGTGCCAGCAGTATCCGGGGGCAGCCCCAGCATTTT	TRBJ1-5	NA	TRBV28	NA
CASIGTSGSYEQYF	TGTGCCAGCATCGGGACTAGCGGCTCCTACGAGCAGTACTTC	TRBJ2-7	NA	TRBV21-1	NA
CASSLAAGEWTEAFF	TGCGCCAGCAGCTTGGCCGCAGGGGAATGGACTGAAGCTTTCTTT	TRBJ1-1	few	TRBV5-1	NA
CASSQFGAGTNPSKNGYTF	TGTGCCAGCAGCCAATTCGGGGCCGGGACAAATCCCTCTAAGAACGGCTACACCTTC	TRBJ1-2	NA	TRBV14	NA
CASSLGGAALTDTQYF	TGTGCCAGCAGCTTAGGAGGTGCGGCGCTCACAGATACGCAGTATTTT	TRBJ2-3	few	TRBV7-6	NA
CASTRWSPSGPYEQYF	TGTGCCAGCACCCGATGGTCCCCCAGCGGACCCTACGAGCAGTACTTC	TRBJ2-7	few	TRBV2	NA
CASSEGYRQETQYF	TGCGCCAGCAGTGAGGGGTACAGACAAGAGACCCAGTACTTC	TRBJ2-5	NA	TRBV10-1	NA
CASESAGLQPQHF	TGTGCCAGCGAATCGGCAGGGCTTCAGCCCCAGCATTTT	TRBJ1-5	few	TRBV7-8	NA
CASRVAGETHEQYF	TGTGCCAGCAGAGTAGCGGGAGAGACCCACGAGCAGTACTTC	TRBJ2-7	NA	TRBV2	TRBD2
CASSSLYRRQKNTEAFF	TGTGCCAGCAGCTCCCTCTACCGTAGACAGAAGAACACTGAAGCTTTCTTT	TRBJ1-1	NA	TRBV7-8	NA
CATSRPKTGETQYF	TGTGCCACCAGCAGACCGAAGACAGGGGAGACCCAGTACTTC	TRBJ2-5	NA	TRBV15	TRBD1
CASSPRLASEQFF	TGTGCCAGCAGCCCGCGACTAGCGAGTGAGCAGTTCTTC	TRBJ2-1	few	TRBV11-3	TRBD2
CASSFWGQGRDGHNEQFF	TGTGCCAGCAGTTTCTGGGGACAGGGAAGAGATGGGCACAATGAGCAGTTCTTC	TRBJ2-1	few	TRBV28	TRBD1
CASSSPTGMVFDEQYF	TGTGCCAGCAGCTCCCCCACAGGGATGGTTTTCGACGAGCAGTACTTC	TRBJ2-7	once	TRBV5-4	NA
CASNSAGVFDNEQFF	TGTGCCAGCAACTCAGCGGGAGTATTTGACAATGAGCAGTTCTTC	TRBJ2-1	NA	TRBV27	TRBD2
CASSPSGNNEQFF	TGTGCCAGCAGCCCAAGCGGGAACAATGAGCAGTTCTTC	TRBJ2-1	NA	TRBV7-7	TRBD2
CASSEVVPWQPQHF	TGTGCCAGCAGTGAAGTAGTCCCTTGGCAGCCCCAGCATTTT	TRBJ1-5	NA	TRBV6-5	NA
CASSQTGREYNEQFF	TGTGCCAGCAGCCAGACAGGAAGAGAATACAATGAGCAGTTCTTC	TRBJ2-1	few	TRBV7-3	NA
CASSLEGRPGEGYTF	TGTGCCAGCAGCTTGGAAGGCCGGCCAGGGGAAGGCTACACCTTC	TRBJ1-2	NA	TRBV5-8	NA
CASSFPGGQETQYF	TGCGCCAGCAGCTTCCCAGGTGGTCAAGAGACCCAGTACTTC	TRBJ2-5	once	TRBV5-1	NA
CASSVRTSGSLYEQYF	TGTGCCAGCAGTGTGCGGACTAGCGGGAGTCTCTACGAGCAGTACTTC	TRBJ2-7	NA	TRBV28	TRBD2
CASSAFDRGGPYEQYF	TGTGCCAGCAGTGCCTTCGACAGGGGGGGTCCCTACGAGCAGTACTTC	TRBJ2-7	few	TRBV6-1	TRBD1
CASSAEAADRVYGYTF	TGTGCCAGCAGCGCCGAAGCCGCGGACAGGGTCTATGGCTACACCTTC	TRBJ1-2	NA	TRBV9	TRBD1
CAFSTSGLAGVSYNEQFF	TGTGCCTTTTCCACTTCCGGACTAGCGGGAGTATCCTACAATGAGCAGTTCTTC	TRBJ2-1	few	TRBV30	TRBD2
CASSQGADYGYTF	TGTGCCAGTAGTCAGGGGGCAGACTATGGCTACACCTTC	TRBJ1-2	NA	TRBV19	TRBD1
CASSLTTGRTEAFF	TGTGCCAGCAGCTTAACGACAGGGAGGACTGAAGCTTTCTTT	TRBJ1-1	NA	TRBV7-6	TRBD1
CASSGQANTEAFF	TGTGCCAGCTCCGGACAGGCGAACACTGAAGCTTTCTTT	TRBJ1-1	NA	TRBV18	TRBD1
CASSLGSRRGSPLHF	TGTGCCAGCAGCTTAGGGTCCCGGCGAGGATCACCCCTCCACTTT	TRBJ1-6	once	TRBV11-1	NA
CASSERGMNEQFF	TGCGCCAGCAGTGAGCGGGGGATGAATGAGCAGTTCTTC	TRBJ2-1	NA	TRBV10-1	NA
CASSPLGTSGVHEQYF	TGTGCCAGCAGCCCCTTGGGGACTAGCGGGGTCCACGAGCAGTACTTC	TRBJ2-7	few	TRBV5-6	TRBD2
CASSLSISVTGELFF	TGTGCCAGCAGCCTAAGTATATCTGTAACCGGGGAGCTGTTTTTT	TRBJ2-2	few	TRBV9	NA
CASTVTSGGTQYF	TGCGCCAGCACCGTGACTAGTGGGGGTACGCAGTATTTT	TRBJ2-3	NA	TRBV10-1	NA